This TCR beta chain stems from a study of cytotoxic CD8 clonotypes in ibrutinib-treated CLL. Points from the study as a whole: Public clonotypes occurred uncommonly; on treatment, they contracted or remained stable.

On this clone itself: The antigen is not known.

Generated by immunoSEQ multiplex PCR, the TCRdb table keeps only in-frame clones and is missing some. Counted here are 35,000 or so clones, about 70% occurring once; the ten biggest clones make up approximately 30%. V shed 4 bases, J shed 2 bases, and the junction held 8 bases outside the gene matches. Germline CDR1 MNHEY, CDR2 SVGAGI. The CDR3 is 16 amino acids. The rearrangement joins TRBV6-5 to TRBJ2-7, with 10 nucleotides matching TRBD1. The TCR originated in a human donor with chronic lymphocytic leukemia. Sequenced material: PBMCs, taken before ibrutinib treatment. This chain's CDR3 is CASSLSSGTGAYEQYF. The CDR3 bases are TGTGCCAGCAGTTTATCGTCCGGGACAGGGGCCTACGAGCAGTACTTC.